These 24 T cell receptor beta chains originate from one sample sequenced in a study of cytomegalovirus exposure and HLA in healthy donors. Use of 60 Vbeta and 13 Jbeta primers characterized the PCR. Data came from immunoSEQ multiplex PCR; TCRdb stores just in-frame clones and leaves some out. The table lists 95,000 to 150,000 clones, about 80% of them singletons. The specimen was PBMCs. These receptors all come from a woman in her forties in good health and CMV-seropositive.

This clone turned up a few times. The chain has TRBV5-1 and TRBJ1-1; 7 nucleotides line up with TRBD1. The CDR3 spans 13 residues. CDR1 is SGHRS, CDR2 YFSETQ, per germline. V shed 2 bases, J shed 4 bases, and the junction held 2 bases outside the gene matches. As DNA, the CDR3 is TGCGCCAGCAGCTTCGGGACAGCCACTGAAGCTTTCTTT. It codes for CASSFGTATEAFF. Full variable domain (outside the CDR3, taken from reference TRBV5-1 and TRBJ1-1): KAGVTQTPRYLIKTRGQQVTLSCSPISGHRSVSWYQQTPGQGLQFLFEYFSETQRNKGNFPGRFSGRQFSNSRSEMNVSTLELGDSALYLCASSFGTATEAFFGQGTRLTVV.

The rearrangement uses TRBV18 and TRBJ2-1; tentative D call: TRBD2 (6 bases). V was clipped by 3 bases and J by 0 bases, with 9 bases between them. The CDR3 extends over 15 amino acids. Germline V gene data show CDR1 as KGHSH and CDR2 as LQKENI. The DNA of the CDR3 is TGTGCCAGCTCACCCCGGGAGAGCTCCTACAATGAGCAGTTCTTC. Protein product: CASSPRESSYNEQFF.

This chain joins TRBV7-8 and TRBJ2-7, with 11 bases lining up with TRBD2. The CDR3 is 15 residues long. The V segment lost 5 bases and the J segment 3 bases; nucleotides outside the gene matches: 6. Per the germline V gene, CDR1 is SGHVS and CDR2 is FQNEAQ. This CDR3 is CASSPSLAGGYEQYF. Written as DNA, the CDR3 is TGTGCCAGCAGCCCATCGCTAGCGGGAGGCTACGAGCAGTACTTC.

The chain joins TRBV18 to TRBJ2-3; D possibly corresponds to TRBD2 (5 bases). This CDR3 has 14 residues. Germline loops: CDR1 KGHSH, CDR2 LQKENI. V lost 3 bases and J 0 bases, leaving 7 bases between the germline ends. The CDR3 loop is CASSPGVSTDTQYF. The CDR3 DNA reads as TGTGCCAGCTCACCCGGGGTCAGCACAGATACGCAGTATTTT.

V and J are TRBV6-1 and TRBJ2-7, with 8 bases aligning to TRBD1. This CDR3 has 13 residues. The germline V gene has CDR1 MNHNS and CDR2 SASEGT. Trimming removed 4 bases from V and 7 bases from J; junction bases left unmatched: 6. The CDR3 DNA reads TGTGCCAGCAGTGGTGGACAGGGTGGGGAGCAGTACTTC. Translating it yields CASSGGQGGEQYF.

The V and J genes are TRBV30 and TRBJ2-3; 16 bases match TRBD2. The CDR3 has 16 residues. With V trimmed by 3 bases and J by 6 bases, 6 bases remained unmatched. The germline V gene encodes CDR1 GTSNPN and CDR2 SVGIG (reference sequence). CDR3: CAWRGLAGGPSDTQYF. The CDR3 DNA reads TGTGCCTGGAGGGGACTAGCGGGAGGGCCATCGGATACGCAGTATTTT.

This chain connects TRBV29-1 to TRBJ1-2; TRBD1 matches 8 bases. V gave up 1 base and J gave up 8 bases; unmatched junction bases: 12. CDR1 and CDR2 (germline): SQVTM, ANQGSEA. The CDR3 contains 15 residues. The CDR3 region is CSVEVSAGGAGGYTF. Written as DNA, the CDR3 is TGCAGCGTTGAAGTCTCTGCAGGGGGCGCGGGGGGCTACACCTTC.

The chain joins TRBV5-1 to TRBJ1-5, with 9 bases aligning to TRBD1. Germline assignment: CDR1 SGHRS and CDR2 YFSETQ. The trim removed 0 bases at V and 2 bases at J, leaving 9 bases unmatched. This CDR3 comprises 18 residues. The CDR3 is CASSLEPGQGGGNQPQHF. The CDR3 DNA follows: TGCGCCAGCAGCTTGGAACCGGGACAGGGAGGAGGCAATCAGCCCCAGCATTTT. The complete variable domain, with remaining parts taken from reference TRBV5-1 and TRBJ1-5, reads KAGVTQTPRYLIKTRGQQVTLSCSPISGHRSVSWYQQTPGQGLQFLFEYFSETQRNKGNFPGRFSGRQFSNSRSEMNVSTLELGDSALYLCASSLEPGQGGGNQPQHFGDGTRLSIL.

This chain connects TRBV7-9 to TRBJ2-3; 8 bases match TRBD2. Germline CDR1 reads SEHNR; CDR2 reads FQNEAQ (reference sequence). This CDR3 contains 15 residues. The trim removed 5 bases at V and 3 bases at J, leaving 7 bases unmatched. The CDR3 protein is CASSPGVAGTDTQYF. The CDR3 nucleotides read TGTGCCAGCAGCCCTGGGGTAGCGGGAACAGATACGCAGTATTTT.

This clone was seen a handful of times. The V gene is TRBV5-4, the J gene TRBJ2-7; D might be TRBD2 (6 bases). Trimming stripped 4 bases from V and 3 bases from J, with 14 bases between. The CDR3 runs 14 residues. CDR1 and CDR2 (germline): SGHNT, YYREEE (reference sequence). This CDR3 reads CASSGGGKIYEQYF. The CDR3 coding sequence is TGTGCCAGCAGCGGGGGAGGAAAAATCTACGAGCAGTACTTC.

The rearrangement joins TRBV29-1 to TRBJ2-6; 7 nucleotides align to TRBD1. Germline CDR1 reads SQVTM; CDR2 reads ANQGSEA. V dropped 6 bases and J dropped 3; count of bases not matched to a gene: 2. The CDR3 consists of 13 residues. The CDR3 DNA reads TGCAGCGTCAGGGGGAGTGGGGCCAACGTCCTGACTTTC. Translation: CSVRGSGANVLTF.

A single count supports this clone. The chain has TRBV9 and TRBJ1-1; D may be TRBD1 (6 bases). The CDR3 spans 15 residues. Trimming shortened V by 3 bases and J by 0 bases, and 12 bases separated the two germline ends. The germline CDR1 and CDR2 sequences are SGDLS and YYNGEE. The CDR3 DNA follows: TGTGCCAGCAGCGCAGGGGACATAATGAACACTGAAGCTTTCTTT. Translated, it gives CASSAGDIMNTEAFF.

V gene TRBV4-2 combines with J gene TRBJ2-1; 14 bases line up with TRBD2. Per germline, CDR1 LGHNA and CDR2 YNFKEQ. Trimming at V came to 4 bases and at J to 4 bases, leaving 12 bases not matched to a gene. This CDR3 comprises 19 residues. The DNA for the CDR3 is TGTGCCAGCAGCCCCGATCCGGGACTAGCGGGAGAGTCATACAATGAGCAGTTCTTC. It specifies CASSPDPGLAGESYNEQFF.

The chain uses TRBV7-9 and TRBJ1-1, with 8 bases matching TRBD1. Trimming took 5 bases from V and 0 from J; bases not matched to a gene: 5. The CDR3 length is 15 residues. From germline, CDR1 is SEHNR and CDR2 FQNEAQ (reference sequence). The CDR3, as DNA: TGTGCCAGCAGCGCAAGACAGGGGATGAACACTGAAGCTTTCTTT. This gives the protein CASSARQGMNTEAFF.

This rearrangement joins TRBV19 to TRBJ1-3, with 7 bases aligning to TRBD1. CDR3 length: 13 amino acids. Germline V gene lookup returns CDR1 LNHDA and CDR2 SQIVND (reference sequence). Trimming cost V 10 bases and J 0 bases; bases outside gene matches: 3. CDR3 sequence reads: CATGTVSGNTIYF. Written as DNA, the CDR3 is TGTGCCACCGGGACAGTCTCTGGAAACACCATATATTTT.

The chain employs TRBV5-1 and TRBJ2-3; 14 bases are a match to TRBD2. V lost 4 bases to trimming and J lost 5 bases; unmatched junction nucleotides: 6. The CDR3 is made up of 16 amino acids. Germline V gene data show CDR1 as SGHRS and CDR2 as YFSETQ. CDR3 sequence (DNA): TGCGCCAGCAGCCTAGGGACTAGCGGGAGAGAAGATACGCAGTATTTT. Amino acids: CASSLGTSGREDTQYF.

The genes are TRBV6-1 and TRBJ1-2, with 8 bases aligning to TRBD1. V shed 5 bases and J 3 bases; nucleotides not matched to a gene: 8. This CDR3 has 15 residues. Germline CDR1 MNHNS, CDR2 SASEGT. CDR3 DNA sequence: TGTGCCAGCAGTCTACGGACAGGGTGGGACTATGGCTACACCTTC. It encodes CASSLRTGWDYGYTF.

This clone has a handful of counts. This chain links TRBV19 with TRBJ2-1, with TRBD2 matching over 8 bases. The CDR3 loop spans 13 amino acids. CDR1 is LNHDA and CDR2 is SQIVND in the germline V gene (reference sequence). V dropped 7 bases and J dropped 10; count of bases not matched to a gene: 9. CDR3 nucleotides: TGTGCCAGTATCTCGGCGGGAGGTCGGGAGCAGTTCTTC. Amino acid sequence: CASISAGGREQFF. The full variable domain, rest sourced from reference TRBV19 and TRBJ2-1, is DGGITQSPKYLFRKEGQNVTLSCEQNLNHDAMYWYRQDPGQGLRLIYYSQIVNDFQKGDIAEGYSVSREKKESFPLTVTSAQKNPTAFYLCASISAGGREQFFGPGTRLTVL.

V gene TRBV7-9 combines with J gene TRBJ2-5; unclear D gene. This CDR3 spans 13 amino acids. Deletions cut 7 bases from V and 3 bases from J, with 12 bases between. Germline V gives CDR1 SEHNR, CDR2 FQNEAQ (reference sequence). CDR3 loop: CASTHPVEETQYF. CDR3 coding DNA: TGTGCCAGCACCCATCCGGTGGAAGAGACCCAGTACTTC.

The chain is built from TRBV9 and TRBJ1-2; 8 bases are a match to TRBD1. Germline CDR1 is SGDLS and CDR2 is YYNGEE. With 2 bases clipped from V and 2 bases from J, the junction kept 5 bases outside the gene matches. The CDR3 length is 15 residues. The CDR3 sequence: CASSVSQGANYGYTF. CDR3 coding DNA: TGTGCCAGCAGCGTTTCTCAGGGGGCCAACTATGGCTACACCTTC.

The chain uses TRBV29-1 and TRBJ2-5; 8 bases line up with TRBD1. The closer fit of TRBJ2-7 to the DNA end suggests the J call may be wrong. Germline V gene data show CDR1 as SQVTM and CDR2 as ANQGSEA. The CDR3 loop spans 14 amino acids. In DNA, the CDR3 is TGCAGCGTAGCAACCGGGACAGGATCCTACGAGCAGTACTTC. This translates into CSVATGTGSYEQYF.

J is TRBJ2-2 and V is TRBV5-1; 7 bases are a match to TRBD1. The V gene end was trimmed by 0 bases and the J gene end by 6 bases; junction bases not matched to a gene: 8. Germline CDR1 reads SGHRS; CDR2 reads YFSETQ. The CDR3 extends over 16 amino acids. CDR3 region: CASSLEAGGIAGELFF. CDR3 in DNA: TGCGCCAGCAGCTTGGAAGCAGGGGGTATCGCCGGGGAGCTGTTTTTT.

Only a few counts were recorded for this clone. The genes are TRBV21-1 and TRBJ1-5; the listed D gene, TRBD1, was not tested against the DNA. TRBV21-1 is labeled a pseudogene. The CDR3 loop spans 19 amino acids. DNA of the CDR3: TGTGCCAGCAGCACCCAAGGACAGGGGCGATCTCCGAGCAATCAGCCCCAGCATTTT. The encoded protein is CASSTQGQGRSPSNQPQHF.

This chain links TRBV6-1 with TRBJ1-4; 9 positions match TRBD1. CDR1 is MNHNS, CDR2 SASEGT, per germline. The CDR3 has 19 amino acids. Losses at the gene ends were 4 bases for V and 5 bases for J; bases not matched to a gene: 17. This chain's CDR3 is CASSGGQGLRFGKNEKLFF. CDR3 nucleotide sequence: TGTGCCAGCAGTGGGGGACAGGGTTTAAGGTTTGGGAAAAATGAAAAACTGTTTTTT.